This TCR beta chain was identified in a study of blood T cell repertoires in COVID-19 (dated by TCRdb to 2018 to 2021). Study-wide context: The collaborator samples originated in the United States, Italy and Spain and spanned the acute and convalescent phases of COVID-19. The prospective study material was composed of cDNA or gDNA derived from T cells, B-cell-depleted T cells, or PBMCs. Subjects who had been exposed to COVID-19, were actively infected with it, or had recovered from it provided the deeply sampled blood TCRbeta repertoires that made up the dataset. The repertoires were made available in a free public database intended to serve as a resource for research on the immune response to SARS-CoV-2. Samples were obtained from the ongoing ImmuneRACE study (first 160 participants) and from 950 to 1,500 subjects provided by 6 global collaborators. Nearly every sample came with metadata listing a de-identified subject ID, COVID-19 status, age in years and sex. Where available, HLA class I and class II types were taken from metadata supplied by the sample provider and were not determined by assay-based typing.

TCRbeta CDR3 regions were amplified from genomic DNA using the immunoSEQ Assay, a bias-controlled multiplex PCR. Turning to the authors' computational methods: Nucleated cell counts per sample were estimated from amplification of reference gene primers within the assay. To quantify the absolute abundance of each unique TCRbeta CDR3 rearrangement, sequence reads were collapsed and filtered. For each sample, productive Simpson clonality was calculated as the square root of Simpson's diversity index across productive rearrangements. TCRdb's version of the immuneACCESS table is confined to in-frame rearrangements and falls short of the full clone set. An unresolved V gene accounts for under half of the shortfall where checked; the remainder is of unknown origin. V, J and clone size were drawn from that table, and D and trimming were deduced from the DNA. The sample includes about 38,000 clones, with roughly 87% observed a single time. Roughly 7.1% of the sample lies in the top ten.

About this clone itself: This receptor's antigen is unknown. No quality values exist for individual bases; no much larger clone is one base distant.

Whole blood was collected in K2EDTA tubes by collaborating institutions according to the institutions' own protocols. For TCRbeta analysis, collaborator samples were shipped as frozen whole blood, as isolated PBMCs, or as DNA extracted from either sample type. The study at large found these results: The amount of clinical and demographic metadata varied by source and participant and was provided uncurated.

CDR1 and CDR2, per the germline V gene, are SGDLS and YYNGEE. The V and J ends are trimmed by 6 bases and 6 bases, leaving 9 bases between them. From the cysteine up to the phenylalanine, the CDR3 has a length of 11 residues. The sequence is cut down to CDR3 DNA, 33 bases in frame from base 1. The sequenced sample consisted of peripheral blood. This clonotype was obtained from a human donor in a cohort sampled during active COVID-19. This sequence uses TRBV9 and TRBJ1-2; no confident D gene assignment can be made. The DNA is as follows: TGTGCCAGCACTGAGGGAGATGGCTACACCTTC. Translated, it gives CASTEGDGYTF.